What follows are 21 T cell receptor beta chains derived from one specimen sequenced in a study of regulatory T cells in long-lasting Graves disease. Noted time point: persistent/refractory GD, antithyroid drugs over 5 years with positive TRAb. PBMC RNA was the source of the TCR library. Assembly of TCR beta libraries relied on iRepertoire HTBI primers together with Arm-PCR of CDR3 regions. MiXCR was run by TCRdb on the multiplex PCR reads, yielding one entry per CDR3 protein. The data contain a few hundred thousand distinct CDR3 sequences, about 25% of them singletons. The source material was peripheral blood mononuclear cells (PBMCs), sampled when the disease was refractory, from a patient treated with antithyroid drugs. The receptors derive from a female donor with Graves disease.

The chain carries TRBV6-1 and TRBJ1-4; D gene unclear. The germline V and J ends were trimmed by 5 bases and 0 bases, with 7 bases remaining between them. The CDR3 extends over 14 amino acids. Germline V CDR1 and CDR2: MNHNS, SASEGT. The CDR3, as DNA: TGTGCCAGCAGTCGGAGTCCAACTAATGAAAAACTGTTTTTT. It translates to CASSRSPTNEKLFF.

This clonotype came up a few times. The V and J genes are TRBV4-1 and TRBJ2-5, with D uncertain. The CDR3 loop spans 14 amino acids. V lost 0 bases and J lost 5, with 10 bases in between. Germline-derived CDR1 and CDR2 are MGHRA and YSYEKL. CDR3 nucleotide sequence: TGCGCCAGCAGCCAAGATTACACAGTGGAGACCCAGTACTTC. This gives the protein CASSQDYTVETQYF.

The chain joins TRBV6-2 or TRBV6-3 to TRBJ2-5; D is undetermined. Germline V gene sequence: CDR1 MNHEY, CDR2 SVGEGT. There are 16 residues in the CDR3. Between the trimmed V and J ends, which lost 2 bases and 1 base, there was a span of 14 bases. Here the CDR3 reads CASSYGQMNSQETQYF. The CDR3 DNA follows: TGTGCCAGCAGTTACGGGCAGATGAATTCCCAAGAGACCCAGTACTTC.

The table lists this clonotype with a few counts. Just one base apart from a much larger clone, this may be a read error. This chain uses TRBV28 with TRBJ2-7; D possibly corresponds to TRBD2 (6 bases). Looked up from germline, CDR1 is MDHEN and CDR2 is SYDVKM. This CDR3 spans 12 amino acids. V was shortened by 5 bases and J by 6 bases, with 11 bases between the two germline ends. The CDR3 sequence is CASSRRGSEQYF. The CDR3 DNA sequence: TGTGCCAGCAGTCGGAGGGGCTCCGAGCAGTACTTC.

DNA of the CDR3: TGCAGCGTTTCCCCTTGGACAGGCAACTATGGCTACACCTTC. As protein: CSVSPWTGNYGYTF. The chain uses TRBV29-1 and TRBJ1-2, with 7 bases aligning to TRBD1. The germline gives CDR1 SQVTM, CDR2 ANQGSEA. With V trimmed by 5 bases and J by 2 bases, 8 bases remained unmatched. The CDR3 is made up of 14 amino acids.

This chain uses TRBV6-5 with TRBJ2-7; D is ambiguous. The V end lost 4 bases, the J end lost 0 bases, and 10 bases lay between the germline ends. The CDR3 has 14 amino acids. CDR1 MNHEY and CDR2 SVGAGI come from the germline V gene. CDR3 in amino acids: CASSFLGASYEQYF. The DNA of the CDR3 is TGTGCCAGCAGTTTCCTAGGCGCCTCCTACGAGCAGTACTTC.

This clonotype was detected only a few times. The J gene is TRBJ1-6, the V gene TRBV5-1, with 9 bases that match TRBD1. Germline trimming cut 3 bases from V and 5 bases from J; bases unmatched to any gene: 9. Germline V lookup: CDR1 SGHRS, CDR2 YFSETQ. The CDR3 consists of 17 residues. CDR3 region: CASSSRDRARDNSPLHF. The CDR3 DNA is TGCGCCAGCAGCTCCCGGGACAGGGCTAGGGATAATTCACCCCTCCACTTT.

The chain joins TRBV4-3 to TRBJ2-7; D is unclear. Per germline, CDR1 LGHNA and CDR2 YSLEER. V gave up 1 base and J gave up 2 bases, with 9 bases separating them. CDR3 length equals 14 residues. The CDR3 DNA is TGCGCCAGCAGCCAAGGCCTAGGGACCTACGAGCAGTACTTC. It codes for CASSQGLGTYEQYF.

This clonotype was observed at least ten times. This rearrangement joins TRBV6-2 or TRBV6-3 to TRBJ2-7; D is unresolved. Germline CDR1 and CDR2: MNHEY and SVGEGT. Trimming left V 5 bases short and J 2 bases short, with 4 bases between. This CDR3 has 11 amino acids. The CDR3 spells CASSDTYEQYF. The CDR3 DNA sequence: TGTGCCAGCAGTGACACCTACGAGCAGTACTTC.

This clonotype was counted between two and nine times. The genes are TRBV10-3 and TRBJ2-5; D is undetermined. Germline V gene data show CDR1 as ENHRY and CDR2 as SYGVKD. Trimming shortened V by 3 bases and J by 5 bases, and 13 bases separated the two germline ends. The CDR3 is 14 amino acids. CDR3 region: CAISDARIVETQYF. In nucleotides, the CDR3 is TGTGCCATCAGTGACGCGAGGATTGTGGAGACCCAGTACTTC.

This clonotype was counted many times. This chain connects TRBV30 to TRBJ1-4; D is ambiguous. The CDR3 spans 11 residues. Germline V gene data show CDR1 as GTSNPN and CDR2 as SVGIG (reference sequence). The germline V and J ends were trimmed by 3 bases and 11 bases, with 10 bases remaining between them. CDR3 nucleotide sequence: TGTGCCTGGAGGACAACAAAGAAACTGTTTTTT. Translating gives CAWRTTKKLFF.

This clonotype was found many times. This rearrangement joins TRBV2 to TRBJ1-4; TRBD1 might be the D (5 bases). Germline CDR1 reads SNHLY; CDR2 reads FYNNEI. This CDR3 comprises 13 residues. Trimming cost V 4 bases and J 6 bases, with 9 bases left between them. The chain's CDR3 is CASSVGGDEKLFF. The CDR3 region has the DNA TGTGCCAGCAGTGTCGGGGGGGATGAAAAACTGTTTTTT. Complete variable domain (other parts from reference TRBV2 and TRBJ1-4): EPEVTQTPSHQVTQMGQEVILRCVPISNHLYFYWYRQILGQKVEFLVSFYNNEISEKSEIFDDQFSVERPDGSNFTLKIRSTKLEDSAMYFCASSVGGDEKLFFGSGTQLSVL.

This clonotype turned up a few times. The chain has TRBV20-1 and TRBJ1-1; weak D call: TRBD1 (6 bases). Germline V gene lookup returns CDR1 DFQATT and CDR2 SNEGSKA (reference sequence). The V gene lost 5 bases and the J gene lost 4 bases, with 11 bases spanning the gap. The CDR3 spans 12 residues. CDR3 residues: CSALQGGTEAFF. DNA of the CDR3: TGCAGTGCTTTACAGGGCGGCACTGAAGCTTTCTTT.

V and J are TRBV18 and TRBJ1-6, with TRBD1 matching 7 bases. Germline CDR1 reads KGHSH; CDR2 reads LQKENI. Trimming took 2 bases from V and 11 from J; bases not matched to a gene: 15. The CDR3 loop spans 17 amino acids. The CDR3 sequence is CASSPNDRAASRTPLHF. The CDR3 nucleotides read TGTGCCAGCTCACCAAATGACAGGGCCGCCTCCAGGACACCCCTCCACTTT.

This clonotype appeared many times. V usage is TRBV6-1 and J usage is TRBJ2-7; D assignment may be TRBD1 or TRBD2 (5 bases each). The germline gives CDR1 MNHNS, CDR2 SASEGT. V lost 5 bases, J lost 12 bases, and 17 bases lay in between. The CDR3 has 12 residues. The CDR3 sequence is CASSTTGLLRYF. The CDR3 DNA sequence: TGTGCCAGCAGTACAACGGGGCTCCTTCGGTACTTC.

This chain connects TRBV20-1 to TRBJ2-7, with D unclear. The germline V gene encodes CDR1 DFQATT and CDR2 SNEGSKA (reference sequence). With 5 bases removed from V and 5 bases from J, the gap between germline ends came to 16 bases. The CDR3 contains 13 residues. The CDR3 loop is CSAYQPHVNEQYF. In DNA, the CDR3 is TGCAGTGCTTACCAACCCCACGTAAACGAGCAGTACTTC.

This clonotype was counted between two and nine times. The CDR3 sequence is CATSSRQGDRETQYF. The CDR3 DNA sequence: TGTGCCACCAGCAGCCGACAGGGGGATCGTGAGACCCAGTACTTC. The J gene is TRBJ2-5, the V gene TRBV15; 9 bases align to TRBD1. From germline, CDR1 is LNHNV and CDR2 YYDKDF (reference sequence). This CDR3 has 15 residues. V lost 3 bases, J lost 5 bases, and 7 bases stayed unmatched. The complete variable domain, with remaining parts taken from reference TRBV15 and TRBJ2-5, reads DAMVIQNPRYQVTQFGKPVTLSCSQTLNHNVMYWYQQKSSQAPKLLFHYYDKDFNNEADTPDNFQSRRPNTSFCFLDIRSPGLGDTAMYLCATSSRQGDRETQYFGPGTRLLVL.

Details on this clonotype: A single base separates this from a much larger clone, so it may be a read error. This chain's CDR3 is CVWSVTSGRSEQYF. The CDR3 DNA follows: TGTGTCTGGAGTGTTACTAGCGGGAGAAGCGAGCAGTACTTC. The chain joins TRBV30 to TRBJ2-7, with 11 bases identical to TRBD2. CDR1 is GTSNPN, CDR2 SVGIG, per germline (reference sequence). The CDR3 has 14 amino acids.

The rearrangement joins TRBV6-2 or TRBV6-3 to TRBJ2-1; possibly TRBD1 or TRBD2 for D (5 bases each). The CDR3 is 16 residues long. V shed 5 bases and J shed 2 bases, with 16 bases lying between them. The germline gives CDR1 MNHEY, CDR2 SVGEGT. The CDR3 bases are TGTGCCAGCAGTCTCGGGACCTCGACCACCTACAATGAGCAGTTCTTC. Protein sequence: CASSLGTSTTYNEQFF.

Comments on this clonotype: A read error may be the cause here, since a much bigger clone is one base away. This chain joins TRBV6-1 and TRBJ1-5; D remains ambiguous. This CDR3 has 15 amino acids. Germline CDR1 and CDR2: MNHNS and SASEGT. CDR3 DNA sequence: TGTGCCGGCAGTGAAGCGGACTATAGCAATCAGCCCCAGCATTTT. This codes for CAGSEADYSNQPQHF.

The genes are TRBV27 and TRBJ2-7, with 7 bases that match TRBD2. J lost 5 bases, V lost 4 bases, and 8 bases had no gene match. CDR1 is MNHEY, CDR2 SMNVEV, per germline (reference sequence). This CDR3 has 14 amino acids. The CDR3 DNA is TGTGCCAGCAGTTCCAGGGTGCGGGGGAACGAGCAGTACTTC. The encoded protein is CASSSRVRGNEQYF.